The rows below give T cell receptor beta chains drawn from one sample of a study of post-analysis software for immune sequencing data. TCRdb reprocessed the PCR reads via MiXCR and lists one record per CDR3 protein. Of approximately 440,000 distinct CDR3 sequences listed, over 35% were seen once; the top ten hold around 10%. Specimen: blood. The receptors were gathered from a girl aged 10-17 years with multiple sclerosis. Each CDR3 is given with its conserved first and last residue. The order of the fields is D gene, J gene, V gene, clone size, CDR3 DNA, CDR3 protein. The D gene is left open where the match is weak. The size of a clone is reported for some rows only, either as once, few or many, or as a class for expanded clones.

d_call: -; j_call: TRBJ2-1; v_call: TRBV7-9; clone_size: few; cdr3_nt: TGTGCCAGCAGCCTAACAGTCTGGCTAGCAGGGGAGCAGTTCTTC; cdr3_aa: CASSLTVWLAGEQFF
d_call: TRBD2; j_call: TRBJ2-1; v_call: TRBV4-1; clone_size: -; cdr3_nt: TGCGCCAGCAGCCAAGGGACTAGCGGGAGGAATGAGCAGTTCTTC; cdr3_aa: CASSQGTSGRNEQFF
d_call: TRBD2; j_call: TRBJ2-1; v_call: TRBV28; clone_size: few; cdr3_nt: TGTGCCAGCAGTTTATTCGGGCTAGCGGGAGGGTCCTTGCTGCGAGGCTCCTACAATGAGCAGTTCTTC; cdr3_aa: CASSLFGLAGGSLLRGSYNEQFF
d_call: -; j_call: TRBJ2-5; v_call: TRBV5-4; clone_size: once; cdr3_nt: TGTGCCAGCAGCTTGCGGACAGCAGAGACCCAGTACTTC; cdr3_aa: CASSLRTAETQYF
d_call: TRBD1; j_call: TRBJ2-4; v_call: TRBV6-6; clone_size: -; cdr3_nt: TGTGCCAGCAGTTACTTCGGACAGGGGGCGGGAGAGCAGTACTTC; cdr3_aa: CASSYFGQGAGEQYF
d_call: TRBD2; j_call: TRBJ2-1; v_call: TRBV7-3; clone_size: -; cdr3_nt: TGTGCCAGCAGCTTAAGTCTAGCGGGCCACAATGAGCAGTTCTTC; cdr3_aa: CASSLSLAGHNEQFF
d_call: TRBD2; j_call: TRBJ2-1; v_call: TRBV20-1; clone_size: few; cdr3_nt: TGCAGTGCTAGAGAGTTGGGTGAGCGGGAGAGGGGTGAGCAGTTCTTC; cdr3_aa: CSARELGERERGEQFF
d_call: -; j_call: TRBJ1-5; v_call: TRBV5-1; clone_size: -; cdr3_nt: TGCGCCAGCAGCTTGGGTTCAGAGCAGCCCCAGCATTTT; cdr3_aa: CASSLGSEQPQHF
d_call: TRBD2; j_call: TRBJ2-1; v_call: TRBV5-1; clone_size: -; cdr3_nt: TGCGCCAGCAGCCGAGCGGGAGGGCCGAATAGTGAGCAGTTCTTC; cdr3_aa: CASSRAGGPNSEQFF
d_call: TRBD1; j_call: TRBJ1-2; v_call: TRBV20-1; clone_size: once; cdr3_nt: TGCAGTGCTAGAGATCCGAGGGGACAGCACTATGGCTACACCTTC; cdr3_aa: CSARDPRGQHYGYTF
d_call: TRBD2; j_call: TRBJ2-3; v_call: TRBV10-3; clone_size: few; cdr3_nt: TGTGCCATCAGTGACCGAGGGGCTAGCGGGAGCCGCACAGATACGCAGTATTTT; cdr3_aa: CAISDRGASGSRTDTQYF
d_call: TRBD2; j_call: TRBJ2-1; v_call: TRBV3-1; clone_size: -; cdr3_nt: TGTGCCAGCAGCCCCCGGCGGGGGTCGGGCAATGAGCAGTTCTTC; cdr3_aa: CASSPRRGSGNEQFF
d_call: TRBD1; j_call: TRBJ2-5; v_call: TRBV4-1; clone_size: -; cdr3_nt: TGCGCCAGCAGCCCCCAGGGGGTAACCTACGGGCAGTACTTC; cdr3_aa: CASSPQGVTYGQYF
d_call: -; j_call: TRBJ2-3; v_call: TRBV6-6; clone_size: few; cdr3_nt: TGTGCCAGCAGCCCCGCGGGGGCACGTGATACGCAGTATTTT; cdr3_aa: CASSPAGARDTQYF
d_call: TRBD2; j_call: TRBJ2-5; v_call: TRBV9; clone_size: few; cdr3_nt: TGTGCCAGCAGCGTACTAGCGGGAGGGCAAGAGACCCAGTACTTC; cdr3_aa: CASSVLAGGQETQYF
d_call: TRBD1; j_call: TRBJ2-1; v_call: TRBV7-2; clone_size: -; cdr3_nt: TGTGCCAGCAGCTTTGACAGGGGCGGCAATGAGCAGTTCTTC; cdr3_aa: CASSFDRGGNEQFF
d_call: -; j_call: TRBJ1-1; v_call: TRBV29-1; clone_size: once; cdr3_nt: TGCAGCGTCAGTTCGACGCCCGGCAACACTGAAGCTTTCTTT; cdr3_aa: CSVSSTPGNTEAFF
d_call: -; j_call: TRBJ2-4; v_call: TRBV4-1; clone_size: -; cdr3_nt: TGCGCCAGCAGCCACTCTGAGGCTGAGGGGGCCAAAAACATTCAGTACTTC; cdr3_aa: CASSHSEAEGAKNIQYF
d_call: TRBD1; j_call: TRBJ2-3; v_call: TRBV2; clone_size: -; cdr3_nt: TGTGCCAGCAGATTTAAAACAGGGGGCCTCCCCACAGATACGCAGTATTTT; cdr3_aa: CASRFKTGGLPTDTQYF
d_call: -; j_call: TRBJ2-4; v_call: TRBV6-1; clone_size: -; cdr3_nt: TGTGCCAGCAGCCCGTCCCCCCTTACAGATCTCCGAAACATTCAGTACTTC; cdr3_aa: CASSPSPLTDLRNIQYF
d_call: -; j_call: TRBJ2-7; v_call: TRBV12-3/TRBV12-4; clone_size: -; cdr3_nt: TGTGCCAGCAGTAGAAAGGGGCAGAACGAGCAGTACTTC; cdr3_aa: CASSRKGQNEQYF
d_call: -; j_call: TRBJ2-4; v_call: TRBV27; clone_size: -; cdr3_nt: TGTGCCAGCAGTCCCCAGACGGTTGGCATTCAGTACTTC; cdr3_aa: CASSPQTVGIQYF
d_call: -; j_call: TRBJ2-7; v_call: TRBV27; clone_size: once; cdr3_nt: TGTGCCAGCAGTTTTTCTAGCCGCCTTAGTCACGAGCAGTACTTC; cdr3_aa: CASSFSSRLSHEQYF
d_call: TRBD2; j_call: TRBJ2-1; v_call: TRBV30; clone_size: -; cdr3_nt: TGTGCCTGGATACTAGCGGGAGTGGGCAATGAGCAGTTCTTC; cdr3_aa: CAWILAGVGNEQFF
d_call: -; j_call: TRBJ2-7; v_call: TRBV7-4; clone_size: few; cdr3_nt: TGTGCCAGCAGCCCTTCTCATCTCCACGAGCAGTACTTC; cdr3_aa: CASSPSHLHEQYF
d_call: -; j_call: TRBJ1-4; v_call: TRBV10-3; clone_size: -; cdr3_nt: TGTGCCATCAGTGAGTCTTGGGACATAGCGGCTAATGAAAAACTGTTTTTT; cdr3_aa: CAISESWDIAANEKLFF
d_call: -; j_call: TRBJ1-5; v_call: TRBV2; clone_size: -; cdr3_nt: TGTGCCAGCAGAGCCGGGTTTAATCAGCCCCAGCATTTT; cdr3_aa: CASRAGFNQPQHF
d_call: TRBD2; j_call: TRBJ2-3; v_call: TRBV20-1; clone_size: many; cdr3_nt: TGCAGTGCCCCGGGACTAGGCACAGATACGCAGTATTTT; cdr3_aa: CSAPGLGTDTQYF
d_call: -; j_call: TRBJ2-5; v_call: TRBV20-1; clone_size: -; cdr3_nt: TGCAGTGCAACCGGTCTGGGGGACCAAGAGACCCAGTACTTC; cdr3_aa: CSATGLGDQETQYF
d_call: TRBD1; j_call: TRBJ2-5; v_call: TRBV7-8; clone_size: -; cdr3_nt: TGTGCCAGCAGCTTAGCGCGCGACAGGGGGCAAGGGACCGATAAAGAGACCCAGTACTTC; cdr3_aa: CASSLARDRGQGTDKETQYF
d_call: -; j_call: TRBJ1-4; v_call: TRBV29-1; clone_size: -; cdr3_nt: TGCAGCGTCGTAGATGCTCGGACCACTAATGAAAAACTGTTTTTT; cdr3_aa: CSVVDARTTNEKLFF
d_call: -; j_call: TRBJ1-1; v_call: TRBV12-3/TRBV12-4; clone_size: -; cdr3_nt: TGTGCCAGCAGCCCGGACCGTCTGAACACTGAAGCTTTCTTT; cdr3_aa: CASSPDRLNTEAFF
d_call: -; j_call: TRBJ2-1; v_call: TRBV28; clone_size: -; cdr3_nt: TGTGCCAGCAGTTTCTATCTAAGTGAGCAGTTCTTC; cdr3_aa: CASSFYLSEQFF
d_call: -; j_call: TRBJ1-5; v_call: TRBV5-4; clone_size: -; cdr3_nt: TGTGCCAACAGCTTGGCGCCCCAGCATTTT; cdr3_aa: CANSLAPQHF
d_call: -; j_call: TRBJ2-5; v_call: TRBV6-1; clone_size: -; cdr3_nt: TGTGCCAGCAGTGAAGAACCAGGGGTGACCCAGTACTTC; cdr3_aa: CASSEEPGVTQYF
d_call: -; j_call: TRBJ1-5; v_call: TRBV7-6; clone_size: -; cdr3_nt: TGTGCCAGCAGCTTAGGGGATTTCAGCAATCAGCCCCAGCATTTT; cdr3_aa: CASSLGDFSNQPQHF
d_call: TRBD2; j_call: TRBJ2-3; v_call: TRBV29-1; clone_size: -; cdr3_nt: TGCAGCGTTGAGGACGTCAGCGGGAGAGGCACAGATACGCAGTATTTT; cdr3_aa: CSVEDVSGRGTDTQYF
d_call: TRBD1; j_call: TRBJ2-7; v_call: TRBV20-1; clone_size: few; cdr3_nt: TGCAGTGCTAGACGACCGGGACAGGAGTTGTACGAGCAGTACTTC; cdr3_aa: CSARRPGQELYEQYF
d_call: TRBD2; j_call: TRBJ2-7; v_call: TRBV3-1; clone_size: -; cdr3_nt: TGTGCCAGCAGCCGCACTACTAGCGCGACTCCCTACGAGCAGTACTTC; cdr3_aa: CASSRTTSATPYEQYF
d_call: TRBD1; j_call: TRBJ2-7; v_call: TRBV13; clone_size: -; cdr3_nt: TGTGCCAGCAGCAGGGACAGGGTCCACGAGCAGTACTTC; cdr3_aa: CASSRDRVHEQYF
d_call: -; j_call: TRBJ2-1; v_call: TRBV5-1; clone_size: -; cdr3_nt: TGCGCCAGCAGCTTGGAGGCAGGGGTAAGGAGTGAGCAGTTCTTC; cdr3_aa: CASSLEAGVRSEQFF
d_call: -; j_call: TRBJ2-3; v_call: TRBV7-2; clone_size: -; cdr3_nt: TGTGCCAGCAGCTCACCCAGGGGGGAATCAGATACGCAGTATTTT; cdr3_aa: CASSSPRGESDTQYF
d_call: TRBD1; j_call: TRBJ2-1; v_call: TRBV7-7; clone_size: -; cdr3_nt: TGTGCTAGCAGTTATAATACAGGGGACAATGAGCAGTTCTTC; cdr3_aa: CASSYNTGDNEQFF
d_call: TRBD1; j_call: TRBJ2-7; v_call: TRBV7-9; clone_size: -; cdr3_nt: TGTGCCAGCAGCTCTCCGGACAGGGCCCCTTACGAGCAGTACTTC; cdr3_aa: CASSSPDRAPYEQYF
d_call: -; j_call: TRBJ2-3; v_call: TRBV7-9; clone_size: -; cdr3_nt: TGTGCCAGCAGCCGAGAGGGCCTAGGCAGATCCACAGATACGCAGTATTTT; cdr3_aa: CASSREGLGRSTDTQYF
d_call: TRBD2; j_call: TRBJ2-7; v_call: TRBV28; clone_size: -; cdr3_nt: TGTGCCAGCAGAAAAACTAGCGGTCTCTACGAGCAGTACTTC; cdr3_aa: CASRKTSGLYEQYF
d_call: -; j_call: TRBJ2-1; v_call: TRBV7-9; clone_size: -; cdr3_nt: TGTGCCAGCAGCGAAGGTTCAGGGAATTGGAATGAGCAGTTCTTC; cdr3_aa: CASSEGSGNWNEQFF
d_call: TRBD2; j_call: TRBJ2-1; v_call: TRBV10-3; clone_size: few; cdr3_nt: TGTGCCATCAGCCCGGGACTAGCGGGTGATGAGCAGTTCTTC; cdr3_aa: CAISPGLAGDEQFF
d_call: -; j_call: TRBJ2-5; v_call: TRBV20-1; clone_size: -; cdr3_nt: TGCAGTAGGGAGGAAGGCCAAGAGACCCAGTACTTC; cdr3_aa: CSREEGQETQYF
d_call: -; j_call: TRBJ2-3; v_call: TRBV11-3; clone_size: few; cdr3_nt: TGTGCCAGCAGCTTTGAGGGGGGGGATACGCAGTATTTT; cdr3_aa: CASSFEGGDTQYF
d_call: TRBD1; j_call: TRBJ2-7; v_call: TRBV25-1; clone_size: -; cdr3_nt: TGTGCCACCACCGGACAGGCGTCATACGAGCAGTACTTC; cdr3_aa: CATTGQASYEQYF